The following is a TCR beta chain sequence with its context. Its antigen is as yet unknown. The sample is drawn from a study of tumor-infiltrating lymphocytes in primary liver carcinoma. TCR beta cDNA came from roughly 450 ng total RNA, primed with a constant-region primer. For TCR beta, libraries were produced by three nested multiplex PCR rounds using slightly modified ARM-PCR. TRBV1-TRBV30 forward and Cbeta reverse primers drove the first two roughly 10-cycle rounds. Each CDR3 protein is one row after TCRdb ran MiXCR on the multiplex PCR reads. The data contain 25,000 or so distinct CDR3 sequences, approximately 80% of them singletons. Between about 19 and 34 mg of unsorted bulk tissue served as the source from which RNA and DNA were co-extracted. No treatment had been given to the patients, who were chronically infected with HBV. All tumor specimens exceeded 75% viable tumor cells. CDR1 is KGHDR, CDR2 SFDVKD, per germline. V was pared by 10 bases and J by 4 bases, with 23 bases between. The CDR3 extends over 16 amino acids.

Points from the study as a whole: Reduced overlap was seen in tumor-adjacent and tumor-blood pairs versus tumor region pairs. Tumors had a top-250-clone fraction that was significantly higher than blood (p = 0.039).

The chain employs TRBV24-1 and TRBJ2-3; TRBD1 or TRBD2 may be the D gene (5 bases each). The clonotype comes from a woman in her twenties or thirties with primary liver carcinoma and hepatitis B virus infection. The specimen was liver tumor tissue from sampling region 5. The subset is: tumor region T5, tumor centre. This CDR3 is CATSNFRGMGADTQYF. In DNA form, the CDR3 reads TGTGCCACAAGTAATTTCCGAGGGATGGGGGCAGATACGCAGTATTTT.